These T cell receptor beta chains were read from a single sample in a study of vaccination and CD4 T cells after COVID-19. Each CDR3 protein gets one entry after TCRdb re-called the PCR reads with MiXCR. The sample gives 15,000 to 20,000 distinct CDR3 sequences, over 45% of which show up once; about 11% is in the top ten. The antigens these receptors bind are not known. The sequenced material came from CD4+ T cells from blood, cultured in vitro. The receptor source for this set is a human donor who had recovered from COVID-19. The CDR3 runs from the conserved cysteine through the conserved F or W. D genes are given only for firm matches. A row's size may be missing; if present it is once, few, many or a size class.

j_gene,d_gene,v_gene,abundance,CDR3aa,CDR3nt
TRBJ2-7,TRBD2,TRBV6-1,.,CASSQGGNSYEQYF,TGTGCCAGCAGCCAGGGAGGGAACTCCTACGAGCAGTACTTC
TRBJ1-3,.,TRBV20-1,few,CSALGGNTIYF,TGCAGTGCCCTGGGCGGAAACACCATATATTTT
TRBJ1-1,TRBD1,TRBV7-2,.,CASSSTGVSEAFF,TGTGCCAGCAGCTCGACAGGGGTCAGTGAAGCTTTCTTT
TRBJ1-4,.,TRBV5-1,.,CASSLGKGREKLFF,TGCGCCAGCAGCTTGGGGAAGGGAAGGGAAAAACTGTTTTTT
TRBJ2-5,.,TRBV27,.,CASSLQGLLGETQYF,TGTGCCAGCAGTTTACAGGGCCTGCTTGGAGAGACCCAGTACTTC
TRBJ2-5,.,TRBV7-9,.,CASSQEETQYF,TGTGCCAGCAGCCAAGAAGAGACCCAGTACTTC
TRBJ1-4,.,TRBV24-1,.,CATSDSGANEKLFF,TGTGCCACCAGTGATTCTGGGGCCAATGAAAAACTGTTTTTT
TRBJ1-4,TRBD1,TRBV19,few,CASRPWRQGNEKLFF,TGTGCCAGTAGGCCCTGGAGACAGGGGAATGAAAAACTGTTTTTT
TRBJ2-2,TRBD1,TRBV19,few,CASSRQGAATGELFF,TGTGCCAGTAGTAGACAGGGTGCCGCCACCGGGGAGCTGTTTTTT
TRBJ1-2,.,TRBV24-1,.,CATSDRNYGYTF,TGTGCCACCAGTGACAGAAACTATGGCTACACCTTC
TRBJ2-5,.,TRBV24-1,.,CATSDGDYQETQYF,TGTGCCACCAGTGATGGGGACTACCAAGAGACCCAGTACTTC
TRBJ1-2,TRBD1,TRBV5-4,.,CASSLPQGASGYTF,TGTGCCAGCAGCTTGCCCCAGGGGGCGAGTGGCTACACCTTC
TRBJ1-2,TRBD1,TRBV19,few,CAPESGGQSGPNYGYTF,TGTGCCCCCGAAAGCGGGGGACAGAGTGGACCTAACTATGGCTACACCTTC
TRBJ1-5,TRBD1,TRBV5-1,.,CASSHGTGDNQPQHF,TGCGCCAGCAGCCATGGGACAGGAGACAATCAGCCCCAGCATTTT
TRBJ2-7,TRBD2,TRBV12-3/TRBV12-4,.,CASSLGGVTQYF,TGTGCCAGCAGTTTGGGGGGGGTTACGCAGTACTTC
TRBJ1-2,.,TRBV20-1,few,CSASVVDSLYTF,TGCAGTGCTAGTGTCGTGGACAGCCTCTACACCTTC
TRBJ2-1,.,TRBV7-3,once,CASSLLLGEQFF,TGTGCCAGCAGCCTTCTTCTGGGTGAGCAGTTCTTC
TRBJ2-1,.,TRBV11-3,few,CASSLLTAGPTYNEQFF,TGTGCCAGCAGCTTACTTACAGCCGGCCCCACCTACAATGAGCAGTTCTTC
TRBJ2-5,.,TRBV29-1,.,CSVRFRLRKTQYF,TGCAGCGTTAGGTTTCGACTTAGGAAGACCCAGTACTTC
TRBJ2-3,TRBD2,TRBV20-1,few,CSASTSSVGTDTQYF,TGCAGTGCTTCGACTAGCTCGGTCGGGACAGATACGCAGTATTTT
TRBJ1-1,.,TRBV20-1,once,CSAPDRMGSYRTEAFF,TGCAGTGCTCCCGACAGAATGGGCAGTTACCGCACTGAAGCTTTCTTT
TRBJ1-5,TRBD1,TRBV6-2/TRBV6-3,.,CASRKDRPYSNQPQHF,TGTGCCAGCAGGAAGGACAGGCCATATAGCAATCAGCCCCAGCATTTT
TRBJ2-1,.,TRBV25-1,.,CASSVRREQFF,TGTGCCAGCAGTGTACGTCGTGAGCAGTTCTTC
TRBJ2-5,TRBD1,TRBV11-3,.,CASSSSGQGQTQYF,TGTGCCAGCAGCTCCTCGGGACAGGGACAGACCCAGTACTTC
TRBJ2-7,.,TRBV18,.,CASSPGPLPLEQYF,TGTGCCAGCTCACCGGGACCACTACCCCTCGAGCAGTACTTC
TRBJ2-5,TRBD2,TRBV7-2,.,CASSSATSGQETQYF,TGTGCCAGCAGCTCGGCGACTAGCGGCCAAGAGACCCAGTACTTC
TRBJ1-3,TRBD1,TRBV20-1,few,CSARNQGAGGNTIYF,TGCAGTGCAAGGAACCAGGGGGCAGGAGGAAACACCATATATTTT
TRBJ1-4,.,TRBV20-1,.,CSASGESNEKLFF,TGCAGTGCTAGCGGGGAATCTAATGAAAAACTGTTTTTT
TRBJ2-7,TRBD1,TRBV6-5,.,CASSYWDSAGEQYF,TGTGCCAGCAGTTACTGGGACAGCGCTGGGGAGCAGTACTTC
TRBJ1-5,TRBD1,TRBV7-2,.,CASSLGQRDQPQHF,TGTGCCAGCAGCTTGGGACAGAGAGATCAGCCCCAGCATTTT
TRBJ2-3,.,TRBV20-1,.,CSVSLRLGDADTQYF,TGCAGTGTGAGTCTAAGGTTGGGGGACGCAGATACGCAGTATTTT
TRBJ1-1,TRBD1,TRBV7-2,few,CASSSWSITPGTGNTEAFF,TGTGCCAGCAGCTCCTGGTCGATAACACCCGGGACAGGGAACACTGAAGCTTTCTTT
TRBJ2-5,TRBD2,TRBV20-1,.,CSAVWREGRETQYF,TGCAGCGCAGTATGGCGGGAGGGCCGCGAGACCCAGTACTTC
TRBJ1-4,.,TRBV2,.,CASSESLDGNEKLFF,TGTGCCAGCAGTGAGTCTTTGGACGGGAATGAAAAACTGTTTTTT
TRBJ1-5,TRBD1,TRBV12-3/TRBV12-4,.,CASRAGGGNQPQHF,TGTGCCAGCAGAGCAGGGGGTGGTAATCAGCCCCAGCATTTT
TRBJ2-5,TRBD2,TRBV20-1,.,CSARDWTSGSRETQYF,TGCAGTGCTAGAGATTGGACTAGCGGGAGTAGAGAGACCCAGTACTTC
TRBJ1-1,.,TRBV4-1,few,CASSQYKNTEAFF,TGCGCCAGCAGCCAATACAAGAACACTGAAGCTTTCTTT